The TCR beta chain under discussion was sequenced for a study of T cells in localized non-small cell lung cancer. The method was immunoSEQ multiplex PCR; TCRdb's version includes in-frame clones alone and lacks a portion of them. The sample records nearly 25,000 clones, approximately 86% being singletons. Germline CDR1 MNHNY, CDR2 SVGAGI (reference sequence). The CDR3 spans 14 residues. Trimming cost V 0 bases and J 5 bases, with 10 bases left between them. The V and J genes are TRBV6-6 and TRBJ1-1; D is perhaps TRBD1 (5 bases). The clonotype comes from a male donor older than 55 with stage II squamous cell lung carcinoma. The sequencing here drew on peripheral blood, taken before any cancer treatment. In DNA, the CDR3 is TGTGCCAGCAGTTACTCGTTGGGGGGGACTGAAGCTTTCTTT. Translated, it gives CASSYSLGGTEAFF.